The present TCR beta chain was sequenced within a study of blood T cell repertoires in COVID-19. Authors' analysis steps: Reference gene primer amplification yielded estimated nucleated cell counts. The method was immunoSEQ multiplex PCR; TCRdb's version includes in-frame clones alone and lacks a portion of them. D and trimming were read from the DNA, whereas the V and J calls and clone size are those reported in that table. In the table there are about 370,000 clones, more than 70% of which are singletons. Followed over time, Seattle patients had been enrolled while infection was active. Germline values: CDR1 SGDLS, CDR2 YYNGEE. Trimming removed 3 bases from V and 8 bases from J, with 14 bases in between. CDR3 size: 13 residues.

This clonotype was sampled from a woman in her twenties or thirties with COVID-19, enrolled during active disease. Material: peripheral blood. V gene TRBV9 combines with J gene TRBJ1-2, with D tentatively TRBD1 (5 bases). The CDR3 sequence: CASSATGGRGYTF. CDR3 coding DNA: TGTGCCAGCAGCGCCACGGGGGGACGGGGCTACACCTTC.